This TCR beta chain was sequenced for a study of lymphopenia after photon versus proton radiotherapy. Study conclusions and caveats: Larger post-nadir TCR diversity loss correlated inversely with survival in deceased patients. Under photons, naive T cells and diversity fell while effector/memory populations rose. Oligoclonal CD8+ Temra expansion after nadir drove photon patients' diversity drop. Survival link was tested only in deceased patients; proton benefit remains a possibility.

For this clone: No antigen is known for it.

The repertoire was sequenced with immunoSEQ multiplex PCR; TCRdb's copy has only in-frame clones and lacks some. The sample holds over 55,000 clones, about 87% seen once. Trimming removed 3 bases from V and 7 bases from J; junction bases left unmatched: 8. This CDR3 is 16 amino acids long. Germline CDR1 and CDR2: KGHSH and LQKENI. This clonotype was sampled from a man of 80 years or more with esophageal cancer. Material: peripheral blood, obtained from a patient treated with proton-based radiotherapy. The chain recombines TRBV18 with TRBJ1-4; 10 positions match TRBD1. Here the CDR3 reads CASSPPMGTGVEKLFF. The CDR3 DNA is TGTGCCAGCTCACCTCCAATGGGGACAGGGGTTGAAAAACTGTTTTTT.